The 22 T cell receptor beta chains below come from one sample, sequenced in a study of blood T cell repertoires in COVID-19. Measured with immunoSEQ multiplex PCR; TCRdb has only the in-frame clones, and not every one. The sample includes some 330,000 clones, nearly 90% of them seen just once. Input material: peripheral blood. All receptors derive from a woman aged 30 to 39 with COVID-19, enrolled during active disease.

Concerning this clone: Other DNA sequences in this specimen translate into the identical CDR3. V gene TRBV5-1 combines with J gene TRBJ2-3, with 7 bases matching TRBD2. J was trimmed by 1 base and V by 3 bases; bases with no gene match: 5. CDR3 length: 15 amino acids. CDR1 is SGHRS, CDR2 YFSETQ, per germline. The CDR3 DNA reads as TGCGCCAGCAGCTCGAGTCGGGGGGGCACAGATACGCAGTATTTT. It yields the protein CASSSSRGGTDTQYF.

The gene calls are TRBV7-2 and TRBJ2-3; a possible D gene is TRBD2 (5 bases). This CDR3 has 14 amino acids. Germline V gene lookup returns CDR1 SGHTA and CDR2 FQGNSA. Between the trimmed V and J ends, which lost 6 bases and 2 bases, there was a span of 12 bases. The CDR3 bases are TGTGCCAGCAGGTCAGGACTGGACACAGATACGCAGTATTTT. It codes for CASRSGLDTDTQYF.

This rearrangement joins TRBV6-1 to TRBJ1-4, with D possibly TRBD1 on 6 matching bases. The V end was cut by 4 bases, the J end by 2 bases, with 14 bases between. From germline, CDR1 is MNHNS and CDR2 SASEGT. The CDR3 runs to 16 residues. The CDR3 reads CASSGDIRRTNEKLFF. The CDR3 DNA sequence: TGTGCCAGCAGTGGGGACATTCGAAGGACTAATGAAAAACTGTTTTTT.

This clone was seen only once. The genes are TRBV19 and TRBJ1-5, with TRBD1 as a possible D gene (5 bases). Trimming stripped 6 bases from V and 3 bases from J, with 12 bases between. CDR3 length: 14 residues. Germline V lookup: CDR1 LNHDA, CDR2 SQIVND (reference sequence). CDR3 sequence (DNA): TGTGCCAGTAGCTCAGACAGCTCCAATCAGCCCCAGCATTTT. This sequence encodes CASSSDSSNQPQHF.

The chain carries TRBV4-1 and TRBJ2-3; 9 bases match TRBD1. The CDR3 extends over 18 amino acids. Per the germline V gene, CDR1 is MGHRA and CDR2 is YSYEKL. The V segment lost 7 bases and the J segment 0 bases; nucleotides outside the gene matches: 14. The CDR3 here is CASTRGTGFMSSTDTQYF. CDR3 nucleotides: TGCGCCAGCACACGGGGGACAGGGTTTATGTCTAGCACAGATACGCAGTATTTT.

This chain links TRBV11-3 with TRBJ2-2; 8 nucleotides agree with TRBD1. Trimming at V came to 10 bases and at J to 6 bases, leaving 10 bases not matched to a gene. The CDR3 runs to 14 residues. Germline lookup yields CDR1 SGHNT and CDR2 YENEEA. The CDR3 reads CATTDRGVAGELFF. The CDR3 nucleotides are TGTGCCACCACAGACAGGGGAGTCGCCGGGGAGCTGTTTTTT.

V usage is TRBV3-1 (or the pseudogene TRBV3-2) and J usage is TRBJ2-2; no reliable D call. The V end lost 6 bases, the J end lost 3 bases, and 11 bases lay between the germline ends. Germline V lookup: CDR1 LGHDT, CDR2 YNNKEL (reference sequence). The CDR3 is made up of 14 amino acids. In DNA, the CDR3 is TGTGCCAGCAGGGGCCCTCAGGACACCGGGGAGCTGTTTTTT. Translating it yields CASRGPQDTGELFF.

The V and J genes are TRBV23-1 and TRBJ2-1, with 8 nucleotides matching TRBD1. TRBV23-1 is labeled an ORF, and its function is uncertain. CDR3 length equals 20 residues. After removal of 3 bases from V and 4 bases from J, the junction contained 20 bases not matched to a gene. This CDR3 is CASSHLTPRDRSVTYNEQFF. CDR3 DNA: TGCGCCAGCAGTCATCTAACCCCTCGGGACAGGTCCGTGACTTACAATGAGCAGTTCTTC.

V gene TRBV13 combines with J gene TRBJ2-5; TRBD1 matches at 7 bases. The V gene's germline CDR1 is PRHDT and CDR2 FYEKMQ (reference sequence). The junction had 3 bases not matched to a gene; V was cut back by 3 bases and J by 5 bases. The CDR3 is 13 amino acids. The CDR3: CASSLKGAETQYF. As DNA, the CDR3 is TGTGCCAGCAGCTTGAAGGGGGCTGAGACCCAGTACTTC.

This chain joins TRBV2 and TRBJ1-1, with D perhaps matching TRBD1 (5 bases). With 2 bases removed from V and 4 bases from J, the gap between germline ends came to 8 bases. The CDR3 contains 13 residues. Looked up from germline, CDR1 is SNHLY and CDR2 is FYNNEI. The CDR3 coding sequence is TGTGCCAGCAGTGAACAGGGTGGCACTGAAGCTTTCTTT. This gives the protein CASSEQGGTEAFF.

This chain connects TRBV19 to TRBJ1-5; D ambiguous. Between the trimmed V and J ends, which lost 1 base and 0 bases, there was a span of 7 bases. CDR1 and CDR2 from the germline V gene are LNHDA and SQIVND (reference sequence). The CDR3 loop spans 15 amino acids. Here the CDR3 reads CASSIAGDSNQPQHF. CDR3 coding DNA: TGTGCCAGTAGTATAGCGGGTGATAGCAATCAGCCCCAGCATTTT.

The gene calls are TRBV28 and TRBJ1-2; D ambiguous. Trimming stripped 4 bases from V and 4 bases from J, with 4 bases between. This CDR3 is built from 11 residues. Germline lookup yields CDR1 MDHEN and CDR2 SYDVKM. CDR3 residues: CASSWAYGYTF. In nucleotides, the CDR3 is TGTGCCAGCAGTTGGGCCTATGGCTACACCTTC.

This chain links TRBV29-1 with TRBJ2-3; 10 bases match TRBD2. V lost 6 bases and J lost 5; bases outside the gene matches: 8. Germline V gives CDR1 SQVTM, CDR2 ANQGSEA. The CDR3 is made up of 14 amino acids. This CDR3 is CSVVTSGALDTQYF. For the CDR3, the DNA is TGCAGCGTAGTTACTAGCGGGGCATTAGATACGCAGTATTTT.

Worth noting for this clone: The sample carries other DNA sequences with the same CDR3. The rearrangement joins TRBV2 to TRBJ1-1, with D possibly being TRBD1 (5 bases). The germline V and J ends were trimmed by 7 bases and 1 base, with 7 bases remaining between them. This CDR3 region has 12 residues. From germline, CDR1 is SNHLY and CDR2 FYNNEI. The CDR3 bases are TGTGCCAGCACTCAGGGGAACACTGAAGCTTTCTTT. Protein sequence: CASTQGNTEAFF.

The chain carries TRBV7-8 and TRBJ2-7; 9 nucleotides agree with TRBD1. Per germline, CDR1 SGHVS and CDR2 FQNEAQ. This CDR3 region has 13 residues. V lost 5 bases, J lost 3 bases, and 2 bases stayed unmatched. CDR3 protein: CASSADRGYEQYF. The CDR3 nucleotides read TGTGCCAGCAGCGCGGACAGGGGCTACGAGCAGTACTTC.

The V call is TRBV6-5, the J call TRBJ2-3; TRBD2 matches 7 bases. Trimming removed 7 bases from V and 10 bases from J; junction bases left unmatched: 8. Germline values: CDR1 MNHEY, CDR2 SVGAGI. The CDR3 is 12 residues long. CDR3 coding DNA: TGTGCCAGCAAAAAGCGGGGTTCGGCGCAGTATTTT. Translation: CASKKRGSAQYF.

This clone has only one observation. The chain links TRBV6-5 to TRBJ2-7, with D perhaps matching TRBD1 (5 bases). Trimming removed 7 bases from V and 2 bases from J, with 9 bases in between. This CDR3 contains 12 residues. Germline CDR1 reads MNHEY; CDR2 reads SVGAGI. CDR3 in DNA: TGTGCCAGCACAGGGATGACCTACGAGCAGTACTTC. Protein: CASTGMTYEQYF.

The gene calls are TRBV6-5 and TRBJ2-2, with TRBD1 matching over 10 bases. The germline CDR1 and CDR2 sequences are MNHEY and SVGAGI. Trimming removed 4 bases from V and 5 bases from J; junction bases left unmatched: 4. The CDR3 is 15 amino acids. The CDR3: CASSWDRGSTGELFF. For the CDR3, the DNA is TGTGCCAGCAGTTGGGACAGGGGTTCGACCGGGGAGCTGTTTTTT.

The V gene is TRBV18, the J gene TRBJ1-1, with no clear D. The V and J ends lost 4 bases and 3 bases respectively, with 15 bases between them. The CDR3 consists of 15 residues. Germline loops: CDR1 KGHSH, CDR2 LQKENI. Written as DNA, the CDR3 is TGTGCCAGCTCACACTCGGACGGGATTTACACTGAAGCTTTCTTT. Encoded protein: CASSHSDGIYTEAFF. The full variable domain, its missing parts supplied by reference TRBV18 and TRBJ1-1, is NAGVMQNPRHLVRRRGQEARLRCSPMKGHSHVYWYRQLPEEGLKFMVYLQKENIIDESGMPKERFSAEFPKEGPSILRIQQVVRGDSAAYFCASSHSDGIYTEAFFGQGTRLTVV.

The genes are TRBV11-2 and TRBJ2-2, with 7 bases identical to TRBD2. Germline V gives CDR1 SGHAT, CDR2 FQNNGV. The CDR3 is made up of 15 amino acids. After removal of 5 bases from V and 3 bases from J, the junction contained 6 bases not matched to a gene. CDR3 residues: CASSVKGGDTGELFF. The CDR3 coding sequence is TGTGCCAGCAGCGTAAAGGGAGGGGACACCGGGGAGCTGTTTTTT.

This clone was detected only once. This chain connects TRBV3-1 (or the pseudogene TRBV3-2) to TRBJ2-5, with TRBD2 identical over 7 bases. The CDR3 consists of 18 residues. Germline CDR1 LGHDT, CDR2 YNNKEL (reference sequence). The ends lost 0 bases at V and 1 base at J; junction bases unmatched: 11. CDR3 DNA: TGTGCCAGCAGCCAAGAGAAGGGGAGGCTAGCGGCCCAAGAGACCCAGTACTTC. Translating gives CASSQEKGRLAAQETQYF.

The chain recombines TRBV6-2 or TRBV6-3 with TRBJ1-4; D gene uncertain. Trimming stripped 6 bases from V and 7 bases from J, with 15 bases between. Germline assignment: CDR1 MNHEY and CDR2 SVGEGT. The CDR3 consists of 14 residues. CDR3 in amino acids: CASSPGRGSEKLFF. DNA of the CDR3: TGTGCCAGCAGCCCGGGCCGAGGGAGTGAAAAACTGTTTTTT.